This paragraph reports one T cell receptor beta chain. Profiling relied on immunoSEQ multiplex PCR, and the TCRdb table lists in-frame clones only, not all of them. In the table there are 400,000 to 500,000 clones, 76% of which are singletons. The data belong to a study of shared clonotypes between healthy human individuals. Germline CDR1 is MNHNS and CDR2 is SASEGT. V lost 3 bases to trimming and J lost 0 bases, with 6 bases between them. The CDR3 is made up of 15 amino acids. V and J are TRBV6-1 and TRBJ2-6, with D possibly TRBD2 on 6 matching bases. Sequencing input: PBMCs. The sequence was obtained from a woman aged 40 to 49 in good health. Some clones in this sample may be carry-over from other donors' samples. CDR3 coding DNA: TGTGCCAGCAGTGAGCGGGACTCTGGGGCCAACGTCCTGACTTTC. Its protein is CASSERDSGANVLTF.